Listed below are T cell receptor beta chains from one sample, sequenced in a study of Tregs in tolerant kidney transplant recipients. Produced via immunoSEQ multiplex PCR; TCRdb's table is partial and in-frame only. Of about 110,000 clones in the sample, 90% were seen once. Source: CD4+ T cells from blood, taken before the transplant. These receptors all come from a human donor who received a combined kidney and bone marrow transplant. The CDR3 runs from the conserved cysteine through the conserved F or W. D genes are given only for firm matches. Size tells how often a clone was seen (once, few, many) or the class of an expanded clone, and some rows leave it out.

V	size	J	D	DNA	CDR3
TRBV5-1	-	TRBJ2-3	TRBD2	TGCGCCAGCAGCGCGTTAGCGGGGGGGCTTACAGATACGCAGTATTTT	CASSALAGGLTDTQYF
TRBV2	once	TRBJ1-2	-	TGTGCCAGCAGTGCTTCGCGTGAGGGAAATGGCTACACCTTC	CASSASREGNGYTF
TRBV11-3	once	TRBJ2-1	-	TGTGCCAGCAGCTTAGATCCCGCGAACAATGAGCAGTTCTTC	CASSLDPANNEQFF
TRBV5-4	once	TRBJ1-4	-	TGTGCCAGCAGCTTGGAGCCGTCTGATGAAAAACTGTTTTTT	CASSLEPSDEKLFF
TRBV7-2	-	TRBJ1-2	-	TGTGCCAGCAGCTTAGAGCGGAAGCGCTACACCTTC	CASSLERKRYTF
TRBV5-1	-	TRBJ2-5	TRBD2	TGCGCCAGCAGCTTGGACCGGGGGGGCCGAGAGACCCAGTACTTC	CASSLDRGGRETQYF
TRBV7-2	-	TRBJ2-2	-	TGTGCCAGCAGCTTAGACCCCCCAGCGGTGACCGGGGAGCTGTTTTTT	CASSLDPPAVTGELFF
TRBV5-6	-	TRBJ2-2	TRBD2	TGTGCCAGCAGCTTCGCGGGAGCGGGCACCGGGGAGCTGTTTTTT	CASSFAGAGTGELFF
TRBV5-1	once	TRBJ1-3	-	TGCGCCAGCAGCTCAGGGCATTCTGGAAACACCATATATTTT	CASSSGHSGNTIYF
TRBV5-8	-	TRBJ1-5	-	TGTGCCAGCAGCTCGCAGGGGTCGCAGCCCCAGCATTTT	CASSSQGSQPQHF
TRBV30	-	TRBJ2-7	TRBD2	TGTGCCTGGAATGGTGGTAGCGGGAGGGCCGGGGAGCAGTACTTC	CAWNGGSGRAGEQYF
TRBV2	-	TRBJ2-1	TRBD2	TGTGCCAGCCTCTACTTCGGGACTAGCGGGCCCGAGCAGTTCTTC	CASLYFGTSGPEQFF
TRBV29-1	-	TRBJ1-2	-	TGCAGCGTTGAAAGGCATCCGGGTGGCTACACCTTC	CSVERHPGGYTF
TRBV19	once	TRBJ2-1	TRBD2	TGTGCCAGTAGCCGGGACGGGGTACTAGCGGGGCTCAATGAGCAGTTCTTC	CASSRDGVLAGLNEQFF
TRBV1	-	TRBJ2-3	-	TGCACCAGCAGCGCCCCTAGGAGCACAGATACGCAGTATTTT	CTSSAPRSTDTQYF
TRBV28	-	TRBJ2-7	-	TGTGCCAGCAGGCGGACAGCCTCCTACGAGCAGTACTTC	CASRRTASYEQYF
TRBV6-5	-	TRBJ1-2	TRBD1	TGTGCCAGCAGGCGGACAGGGTCCAACTATGGCTACACCTTC	CASRRTGSNYGYTF
TRBV19	-	TRBJ1-2	-	TGTGCCAGTGGGCGTGAGAACTATGGCTACACCTTC	CASGRENYGYTF
TRBV6-5	-	TRBJ2-7	-	TGTGCCAGCAGTTACGCAGTCAGCTCCTACGAGCAGTACTTC	CASSYAVSSYEQYF
TRBV18	-	TRBJ2-1	TRBD2	TGTGCCAGCTCACCCTTGGGAGCGGGGGGGTCCAATGAGCAGTTCTTC	CASSPLGAGGSNEQFF
TRBV7-8	-	TRBJ1-3	-	TGTGCCAGCAGCCCCCCTTCTGGAAACACCATATATTTT	CASSPPSGNTIYF
TRBV2	-	TRBJ2-1	TRBD2	TGTGCCAGCAAGACTAGCGGGGGGGCGATTGAGCAGTTCTTC	CASKTSGGAIEQFF
TRBV11-2	-	TRBJ2-1	TRBD1	TGTGCCAGCAGCAGGACCGGGACAGACCCAGCCTACAATGAGCAGTTCTTC	CASSRTGTDPAYNEQFF
TRBV5-8	-	TRBJ1-4	-	TGTGCCAGCAGCTTGACCGGACGGGGAGGGTATGAAAAACTGTTTTTT	CASSLTGRGGYEKLFF
TRBV11-2	-	TRBJ1-5	-	TGTGCCAGCAGCCTCGAGCCAGGGTTCGGCCAGCCCCAGCATTTT	CASSLEPGFGQPQHF
TRBV5-1	-	TRBJ1-2	-	TGCGCCAGCAGCTACCAGGGGACCGATTACTATGGCTACACCTTC	CASSYQGTDYYGYTF
TRBV28	-	TRBJ1-5	-	TGTGCCAGCAGTTTAGGGCACGGCCTTAGGCCCCAGCATTTT	CASSLGHGLRPQHF
TRBV6-5	once	TRBJ1-5	-	TGTGCCAGCAGTTACGACAGGCGGCAGCCCCAGCATTTT	CASSYDRRQPQHF
TRBV27	-	TRBJ2-4	TRBD1	TGTGCCAGCCGGGGACAGAAAAACATTCAGTACTTC	CASRGQKNIQYF
TRBV9	-	TRBJ1-2	TRBD1	TGTGCCAGCAGCGTCCGGGACAGGGGAAAAAAAAACTATGGCTACACCTTC	CASSVRDRGKKNYGYTF
TRBV7-9	-	TRBJ2-1	TRBD2	TGTGCCAGCACCACGGAGGGGCTAGCGGTCGAGCAGTTCTTC	CASTTEGLAVEQFF
TRBV5-4	-	TRBJ1-4	TRBD1	TGTGCCAGCAGCATGGACAGGGGAGAAGAAAAACTGTTTTTT	CASSMDRGEEKLFF
TRBV29-1	-	TRBJ1-1	-	TGCAGCGTTGCTTCCGTCACTGAAGCTTTCTTT	CSVASVTEAFF
TRBV11-2	once	TRBJ1-3	-	TGTGCCAGCAGCTTTTCCCTCTCTGGAAACACCATATATTTT	CASSFSLSGNTIYF
TRBV10-1	-	TRBJ1-1	-	TGCGCCAGCAGTGAGTTCCTTGGGGCGAACACTGAAGCTTTCTTT	CASSEFLGANTEAFF
TRBV11-2	-	TRBJ2-3	-	TGTGCCAGCAGGCAGGGTGATAGCACAGATACGCAGTATTTT	CASRQGDSTDTQYF
TRBV11-2	once	TRBJ1-6	-	TGTGCCAGCAGCGATTCAGCCAGGGATAATTCACCCCTCCACTTT	CASSDSARDNSPLHF
TRBV19	once	TRBJ2-7	TRBD2	TGTGCCAGTAGTGAAAGACTAGCGTATTCCTACGAGCAGTACTTC	CASSERLAYSYEQYF
TRBV6-6	-	TRBJ1-1	-	TGTGCCAGCAGCCCAAGCTGGGAGGGCCGGTCTGAAGCTTTCTTT	CASSPSWEGRSEAFF
TRBV13	-	TRBJ2-7	-	TGTGCCAGCAGCTTAGCAGCGGGCCGACCCGGTTACGAGCAGTACTTC	CASSLAAGRPGYEQYF
TRBV7-6	-	TRBJ1-3	-	TGTGCCAGCAGCTTACCGTCGTCTGGAAACACCATATATTTT	CASSLPSSGNTIYF
TRBV4-1	-	TRBJ2-5	TRBD2	TGCGCCAGCAGCCAAGAGGGGACTAACGTACAAGAGACCCAGTACTTC	CASSQEGTNVQETQYF
TRBV28	once	TRBJ2-1	-	TGTGCCAGCACCCCCCCAGCGACCTACAATGAGCAGTTCTTC	CASTPPATYNEQFF
TRBV7-9	-	TRBJ1-3	-	TGTGCCAGCAGCATAAAAAGGGGCTCTGGAAACACCATATATTTT	CASSIKRGSGNTIYF
TRBV7-9	-	TRBJ2-7	-	TGTGCCAGCAGCTTAGTCGCGGGACGGCCATACGAGCAGTACTTC	CASSLVAGRPYEQYF
TRBV30	-	TRBJ2-3	TRBD2	TGTGCCTGGAGTTCCCCCGGGACTAGCGGCGACACAGATACGCAGTATTTT	CAWSSPGTSGDTDTQYF
TRBV5-1	-	TRBJ1-2	-	TGCGCCAGCACCCGGGACATACTTAACTATGGCTACACCTTC	CASTRDILNYGYTF
TRBV7-2	-	TRBJ1-2	TRBD1	TGTGCCAGCAGCTTAGAGACAGGGCCCTCCTATGGCTACACCTTC	CASSLETGPSYGYTF
TRBV25-1	-	TRBJ1-2	-	TGTGCCAGTCGCCTGGGGGGAGGCTACACCTTC	CASRLGGGYTF
TRBV15	-	TRBJ2-5	TRBD1	TGTGCCACCAGCAGAACCCGGGACAGGGTAGACTTC	CATSRTRDRVDF